This is a list of T cell receptor beta chains from one sample in a study of early T cells in non-severe SARS-CoV-2 infection. A single record per CDR3 protein comes from TCRdb applying MiXCR to the 5' RACE reads. The table records 60,000 to 75,000 distinct CDR3 sequences, roughly 4.9% of them present only once. The source was whole blood, collected at baseline. These receptors were obtained from an adult who was a healthcare worker with PCR-confirmed SARS-CoV-2 infection or an uninfected control (not recorded which). The donor label of this sample is uncertain. Each CDR3 is given with its conserved first and last residue. A D gene is named only where the DNA matches it firmly. Not all rows give a size; the values are once, few, many and, for expanded clones, a class.

D | J | V | length | size | DNA | CDR3
- | TRBJ1-2 | TRBV10-3 | 13 | many | TGTGCCATCAGAGTACAGGGTACGGACGGCTACACCTTC | CAIRVQGTDGYTF
- | TRBJ2-7 | TRBV7-9 | 12 | few | TGTGCCAGCAGCTCCTTCACCTACGAGCAGTACTTC | CASSSFTYEQYF
- | TRBJ2-3 | TRBV6-5 | 14 | many | TGTGCCAGTAGGGTCGGAGGGAGCACAGATACGCAGTATTTT | CASRVGGSTDTQYF
- | TRBJ2-7 | TRBV11-2 | 14 | many | TGTGCCAGCAGCTTAGTTGGTCCTAACTACGAGCAGTACTTC | CASSLVGPNYEQYF
TRBD2 | TRBJ2-7 | TRBV7-9 | 17 | many | TGTGCCAGCAGCCCCTCCCCCGGACTAGCGGGGTCGAACGAGCAGTACTTC | CASSPSPGLAGSNEQYF
- | TRBJ2-7 | TRBV21-1 | 15 | - | TGTGCCAGCAGCTCACAGGGGAGCAGACGGTACGAGCAGTACTTC | CASSSQGSRRYEQYF
TRBD1 | TRBJ2-1 | TRBV6-2/TRBV6-3 | 15 | few | TGTGCCAGCAGTTCCGGGACAGAGATCTACAATGAGCAGTTCTTC | CASSSGTEIYNEQFF
- | TRBJ1-5 | TRBV12-3/TRBV12-4 | 14 | - | TGTGCCAGCGGATACAGGGATAGCAATCAGCCCCAGCATTTT | CASGYRDSNQPQHF
- | TRBJ1-5 | TRBV19 | 15 | few | TGTGCCAGTAGTATATTGATAAAGGGCCATCAGCCCCAGCATTTT | CASSILIKGHQPQHF
TRBD1 | TRBJ2-5 | TRBV6-6 | 15 | few | TGTGCCAGCATCCAGGGGGCGCGAGAGGCAGAGACCCAGTACTTC | CASIQGAREAETQYF
- | TRBJ1-4 | TRBV10-3 | 14 | many | TGTGCCATCAGTGAGTCACAGGGTCGTGAAAAACTGTTTTTT | CAISESQGREKLFF
- | TRBJ2-1 | TRBV11-2 | 16 | - | TGTGCCAGCAGCTTAGAGGCCTACAGCTCCTACAATGAGCAGTTCTTC | CASSLEAYSSYNEQFF
TRBD1 | TRBJ2-7 | TRBV12-3/TRBV12-4 | 13 | many | TGTGCCAGCAGCCCTTCGACAGGGCCCGAGCAGTACTTC | CASSPSTGPEQYF
TRBD2 | TRBJ2-2 | TRBV5-4 | 15 | many | TGTGCCAGCAGCTTGGGACTAGCGGACACCGGGGAGCTGTTTTTT | CASSLGLADTGELFF
- | TRBJ1-1 | TRBV4-2 | 12 | few | TGTGCCAGCAGCCCTGGGACCTATGAAGCTTTCTTT | CASSPGTYEAFF
- | TRBJ2-2 | TRBV19 | 14 | many | TGTGCCAGTAGTATCGACAGAAACACCGGGGAGCTGTTTTTT | CASSIDRNTGELFF
- | TRBJ1-1 | TRBV25-1 | 12 | many | TGTGCCAGCAGTGTTTTAAACACTGAAGCTTTCTTT | CASSVLNTEAFF
TRBD2 | TRBJ2-1 | TRBV7-3 | 16 | many | TGTGCCAGCAGCACCCAGGGGACTAGCGGGTACAATGAGCAGTTCTTC | CASSTQGTSGYNEQFF
- | TRBJ1-5 | TRBV20-1 | 13 | few | TGCAGTGCTATCTTGGATCCCAATCAGCCCCAGCATTTT | CSAILDPNQPQHF
- | TRBJ1-1 | TRBV11-3 | 18 | few | TGTGCCAGCAGCCAGAGCCCAGTGACAGGTCTACAGAACACTGAAGCTTTCTTT | CASSQSPVTGLQNTEAFF
TRBD1 | TRBJ2-1 | TRBV6-1 | 15 | few | TGTGCCAGCAGGGCGGGACAGGGGGCGTATAATGAGCAGTTCTTC | CASRAGQGAYNEQFF
TRBD1 | TRBJ2-7 | TRBV19 | 15 | - | TGTGCCAGTAGCTCCGGGACAGGGAGGTCCTACGAGCAGTACTTC | CASSSGTGRSYEQYF
- | TRBJ2-1 | TRBV15 | 14 | - | TGTGCCACCAGCAGAGATCCACGGGGCGATGAGCAGTTCTTC | CATSRDPRGDEQFF
- | TRBJ1-3 | TRBV29-1 | 13 | few | TGCAGCGTAGACGGGGGTCCTGGAAACACCATATATTTT | CSVDGGPGNTIYF
- | TRBJ1-5 | TRBV11-2 | 15 | - | TGTGCCAGCAGCTTAGATTTGGGGGGCGGTCAGCCCCAGCATTTT | CASSLDLGGGQPQHF
- | TRBJ1-1 | TRBV7-3 | 9 | few | TGTGCCAGCAGCCCCGAAGCTTTCTTT | CASSPEAFF
- | TRBJ1-2 | TRBV29-1 | 12 | many | TGCAGCGTAGGGACACCTAACTATGGCTACACCTTC | CSVGTPNYGYTF
TRBD1 | TRBJ1-5 | TRBV12-3/TRBV12-4 | 15 | many | TGTGCCAGCAGTAATCAGGGGGGTGGCAATCAGCCCCAGCATTTT | CASSNQGGGNQPQHF
- | TRBJ2-1 | TRBV28 | 16 | few | TGTGCCAGCAGTTTACGTGGAAGAAGTGTGGGCAATGAGCAGTTCTTC | CASSLRGRSVGNEQFF
- | TRBJ2-3 | TRBV18 | 16 | few | TGTGCCAGCTCACCACCCGGGGAGATCAGCACAGATACGCAGTATTTT | CASSPPGEISTDTQYF
- | TRBJ2-7 | TRBV15 | 15 | - | TGTGCCACCAGCAGAGTCGGCAGGGGCCTGTACGAGCAGTACTTC | CATSRVGRGLYEQYF
- | TRBJ2-7 | TRBV14 | 15 | - | TGTGCCAGCAGCCAAGAAACGGTGGGCGGCTACGAGCAGTACTTC | CASSQETVGGYEQYF
TRBD1 | TRBJ1-1 | TRBV11-2 | 13 | many | TGTGCCAGCAGCCCGTTGGACAGGAGAATGGTTTTCTTT | CASSPLDRRMVFF